The 29 T cell receptor beta chains presented below share a single source sample, sequenced in a study of T cell repertoires in cytomegalovirus infection. From the reads, TCRdb called clonotypes with MiXCR, one entry per CDR3 protein. Among 290,000 or so distinct CDR3 sequences listed, around 9.1% were seen once. The sequenced sample consisted of PBMCs. These receptors were taken from a human donor in good health (CMV status not recorded). Some clones in this sample may be carry-over from other donors' samples.

This chain links TRBV6-2 or TRBV6-3 with TRBJ2-5; 8 bases line up with TRBD1. The CDR3 totals 15 residues. J was trimmed by 3 bases and V by 6 bases; bases with no gene match: 9. Germline V gives CDR1 MNHEY, CDR2 SVGEGT. The CDR3 region has the DNA TGTGCCAGCAGCCTGCCCCGGACAGGGAAAGAGACCCAGTACTTC. This translates into CASSLPRTGKETQYF.

CDR3: CASSSNWEADQETQYF. The CDR3 DNA reads TGTGCCAGCAGTTCCAACTGGGAGGCGGACCAAGAGACCCAGTACTTC. The V and J genes are TRBV7-9 and TRBJ2-5; perhaps TRBD2 as D (6 bases). The germline gives CDR1 SEHNR, CDR2 FQNEAQ (reference sequence). V lost 6 bases, J lost 0 bases, and 17 bases lay in between. There are 16 residues in the CDR3.

This clonotype was counted many times. The chain joins TRBV7-9 to TRBJ2-3; D is undetermined. The germline gives CDR1 SEHNR, CDR2 FQNEAQ (reference sequence). There are 16 residues in the CDR3. The V end lost 1 base, the J end lost 0 bases, and 11 bases lay between the germline ends. In DNA form, the CDR3 reads TGTGCCAGCAGCTTAGTAGTGACCACTAGCACAGATACGCAGTATTTT. This sequence encodes CASSLVVTTSTDTQYF.

This clonotype was seen repeatedly, ten times or more. J is TRBJ1-1 and V is TRBV19, with 9 bases aligning to TRBD1. CDR3 length equals 15 residues. The germline CDR1 and CDR2 sequences are LNHDA and SQIVND (reference sequence). V dropped 5 bases and J dropped 6; count of bases not matched to a gene: 10. The CDR3 bases are TGTGCCAGTAGTGCCCTGGGACAGGGAAGTGCTGAAGCTTTCTTT. As protein: CASSALGQGSAEAFF.

The chain couples TRBV6-6 to TRBJ2-2, with TRBD2 matching 9 bases. The CDR3 extends over 16 amino acids. Germline trimming cut 6 bases from V and 4 bases from J; bases unmatched to any gene: 9. Germline-derived CDR1 and CDR2 are MNHNY and SVGAGI (reference sequence). In nucleotides, the CDR3 is TGTGCCAGCAGGGCGAGGGCGGGGGGGCTCACCGGGGAGCTGTTTTTT. Translated, it gives CASRARAGGLTGELFF.

This clonotype was seen ten or more times. This rearrangement joins TRBV9 to TRBJ2-1; 7 nucleotides match TRBD2. V gave up 0 bases and J gave up 4 bases; unmatched junction bases: 4. The CDR3 contains 15 residues. CDR1 and CDR2 from the germline V gene are SGDLS and YYNGEE. For the CDR3, the DNA is TGTGCCAGCAGCGTAGGCGGGGGAGCTTACAATGAGCAGTTCTTC. Translating it yields CASSVGGGAYNEQFF.

At least ten counts were recorded for this clonotype. The chain uses TRBV6-2 or TRBV6-3 and TRBJ2-2, with D possibly TRBD1 on 5 matching bases. The CDR3 is 10 amino acids. Trimming pared 6 bases from V and 9 bases from J, leaving 5 bases between. Germline V CDR1 and CDR2: MNHEY, SVGEGT. The CDR3 spells CASRDRELFF. CDR3 bases: TGTGCCAGCAGGGACAGGGAGCTGTTTTTT.

This clonotype was recorded many times. V and J are TRBV7-8 and TRBJ2-3, with 12 bases aligning to TRBD2. Germline V gives CDR1 SGHVS, CDR2 FQNEAQ. Trimming cost V 3 bases and J 2 bases; bases outside gene matches: 3. The CDR3 spans 16 residues. The CDR3 region is CASSFGLAGPTDTQYF. CDR3 in DNA: TGTGCCAGCAGCTTTGGACTAGCGGGACCCACAGATACGCAGTATTTT.

This clonotype was recorded many times. The J gene is TRBJ2-7, the V gene TRBV28; the match to TRBD2 covers 7 bases. CDR1 is MDHEN, CDR2 SYDVKM, per germline. This CDR3 contains 14 residues. V lost 6 bases and J lost 2; bases outside the gene matches: 7. The CDR3 sequence is CASSPSGGAYEQYV. In DNA form, the CDR3 reads TGTGCCAGCAGCCCCTCTGGGGGGGCCTACGAGCAGTACGTC.

This clonotype was seen ten or more times. The chain has TRBV7-2 and TRBJ1-1, with TRBD1 matching over 7 bases. Looked up from germline, CDR1 is SGHTA and CDR2 is FQGNSA. Losses at the gene ends were 2 bases for V and 2 bases for J; bases not matched to a gene: 2. This CDR3 has 14 residues. The DNA of the CDR3 is TGTGCCAGCAGCTTACACAGGGGTAACACTGAAGCTTTCTTT. This gives the protein CASSLHRGNTEAFF.

This clonotype was observed many times. This chain joins TRBV5-1 and TRBJ1-1; D is perhaps TRBD1 (5 bases). The V gene lost 9 bases and the J gene lost 1 base, with 13 bases spanning the gap. The CDR3 is made up of 13 amino acids. Per the germline V gene, CDR1 is SGHRS and CDR2 is YFSETQ. CDR3 residues: CATGGEGNTEAFF. The CDR3 DNA follows: TGCGCCACCGGGGGAGAGGGGAACACTGAAGCTTTCTTT.

The table lists this clonotype with many counts. This chain uses TRBV14 with TRBJ2-7; 7 positions agree with TRBD1. CDR3 size: 13 residues. Germline CDR1 SGHDN, CDR2 FVKESK. The V segment lost 5 bases and the J segment 5 bases; nucleotides outside the gene matches: 6. The CDR3 DNA reads as TGTGCCAGCAGCTTAACAGGGGCCCACGAGCAGTACTTC. Its translation: CASSLTGAHEQYF.

This clonotype was detected only a few times. CDR3 nucleotides: TGTGCCAGCTCAGTCGGACAGGGTCGGGACGAGCAGTACTTC. Translating gives CASSVGQGRDEQYF. The V gene is TRBV18, the J gene TRBJ2-7; 8 nucleotides match TRBD1. V lost 5 bases, J lost 5 bases, and 8 bases stayed unmatched. Germline V gene lookup returns CDR1 KGHSH and CDR2 LQKENI. CDR3 length: 14 amino acids. The entire variable domain, with the rest obtained from reference TRBV18 and TRBJ2-7, is as follows: NAGVMQNPRHLVRRRGQEARLRCSPMKGHSHVYWYRQLPEEGLKFMVYLQKENIIDESGMPKERFSAEFPKEGPSILRIQQVVRGDSAAYFCASSVGQGRDEQYFGPGTRLTVT.

This clonotype was seen a handful of times. The chain uses TRBV5-4 and TRBJ2-5; no firm D call. Germline V lookup: CDR1 SGHNT, CDR2 YYREEE (reference sequence). The CDR3 is 16 residues long. Trimming took 0 bases from V and 2 from J, leaving 14 bases between them. CDR3 sequence (DNA): TGTGCCAGCAGCTTGGGGCAGGTCGGTGTTCAAGAGACCCAGTACTTC. Translated: CASSLGQVGVQETQYF.

This clonotype occurred many times. The gene calls are TRBV7-2 and TRBJ2-1; D is possibly TRBD1 (5 bases). The CDR3 is 14 residues long. CDR1 is SGHTA, CDR2 FQGNSA, per germline. Between the trimmed V and J ends, which lost 8 bases and 9 bases, there was a span of 20 bases. The CDR3 region is CASLQVIDKGEQFF. CDR3 sequence (DNA): TGTGCCAGCCTACAGGTAATAGACAAGGGTGAGCAGTTCTTC.

This chain links TRBV14 with TRBJ2-5; 9 positions match TRBD2. Germline CDR1 reads SGHDN; CDR2 reads FVKESK. V was clipped by 3 bases and J by 8 bases; unmatched bases: 13. The CDR3 runs to 16 residues. The CDR3 DNA follows: TGTGCCAGCAGCCACCAACGCGTAGCGGGGGCCTTTACCCAGTACTTC. Its translation: CASSHQRVAGAFTQYF.

This clonotype has more than one count but fewer than ten. This chain uses TRBV28 with TRBJ2-1; the D gene is possibly TRBD2 (5 bases). Trimming took off 8 bases at V and 3 bases at J, with 11 bases between the two ends. The CDR3 is 13 amino acids. CDR1 is MDHEN and CDR2 is SYDVKM in the germline V gene. The CDR3 spells CASGSGNYNEQFF. For the CDR3, the DNA is TGTGCCAGCGGGTCCGGGAACTACAATGAGCAGTTCTTC.

The sample holds many counts of this clonotype. This chain uses TRBV20-1 with TRBJ2-3; TRBD1 matches at 8 bases. Germline CDR1 and CDR2: DFQATT and SNEGSKA (reference sequence). The CDR3 contains 15 residues. V lost 5 bases, J lost 1 base, and 8 bases stayed unmatched. In DNA, the CDR3 is TGCAGTGCTGTTACTCGGACAGGGCGCACAGATACGCAGTATTTT. The encoded protein is CSAVTRTGRTDTQYF.

In this sample, this clonotype turned up many times. The rearrangement joins TRBV28 to TRBJ2-1, with 8 bases matching TRBD1. The J segment lost 4 bases and the V segment lost 2 bases, leaving 4 bases of the junction unmatched. CDR3 length equals 15 residues. In germline, CDR1 is MDHEN, CDR2 SYDVKM. This CDR3 is CASSLQGAAYNEQFF. Written as DNA, the CDR3 is TGTGCCAGCAGTTTACAGGGGGCGGCATACAATGAGCAGTTCTTC.

V is TRBV20-1 and J is TRBJ2-1; 12 nucleotides match TRBD1. This CDR3 region has 15 residues. Germline CDR1 is DFQATT and CDR2 is SNEGSKA (reference sequence). V was pared by 6 bases and J by 9 bases, with 12 bases of the junction left unmatched. The CDR3 loop reads CSATGTGGYRSEQFF. The CDR3 coding sequence is TGCAGTGCAACCGGGACAGGGGGCTATAGAAGTGAGCAGTTCTTC.

There are many counts of this clonotype. This chain joins TRBV7-8 and TRBJ1-1, with TRBD1 as a possible D gene (6 bases). Trimming stripped 4 bases from V and 1 base from J, with 19 bases between. CDR1 is SGHVS, CDR2 FQNEAQ, per germline. The CDR3 loop spans 17 amino acids. The CDR3 spells CASSSLVGGFGNTEAFF. The CDR3 nucleotides are TGTGCCAGCAGCTCCTTGGTCGGGGGCTTTGGGAACACTGAAGCTTTCTTT.

The CDR3 DNA reads as TGCAGTGCAAAGGGGACTTTCCAAGAGACCCAGTACTTC. It yields the protein CSAKGTFQETQYF. The chain couples TRBV20-1 to TRBJ2-5, with D maybe TRBD2 (6 bases). The CDR3 is made up of 13 amino acids. In germline, CDR1 is DFQATT, CDR2 SNEGSKA (reference sequence). The V end was cut by 6 bases, the J end by 1 base, with 12 bases between.

This clonotype was picked up many times. The V call is TRBV19, the J call TRBJ2-7; 10 bases are a match to TRBD1. J gave up 6 bases and V 5 bases, and 7 bases lay outside the gene matches. The germline V gene encodes CDR1 LNHDA and CDR2 SQIVND (reference sequence). The CDR3 extends over 14 amino acids. CDR3 DNA: TGTGCCAGTAGTGTCAGACAGGGGGCTGGCGAGCAGTACTTC. This sequence encodes CASSVRQGAGEQYF.

This chain links TRBV2 with TRBJ2-1, with TRBD1 as a possible D gene (7 bases). Trimming removed 9 bases at V and 6 bases at J, with 21 bases between. The CDR3 is 15 residues long. Germline CDR1 SNHLY, CDR2 FYNNEI. CDR3 amino acids: CASLGGRTGSNEQFF. DNA for the CDR3: TGTGCCAGTCTGGGAGGCCGGACAGGATCCAATGAGCAGTTCTTC.

This clonotype was counted at least ten times. A junction end diverges from the germline sequence, so it may reflect a read error. The J gene is TRBJ2-4, the V gene TRBV5-6; 7 nucleotides match TRBD2. CDR3 length: 11 residues. Germline V gives CDR1 SGHDT, CDR2 YYEEEE. Here the CDR3 reads CASSHRGDPDF. DNA for the CDR3: TGTGCCAGCAGCCATCGGGGGGACCCTGACTTC.

This clonotype was recorded only once. A read error may explain this, as a much larger clone is one base away. The V and J genes are TRBV14 and TRBJ1-2; D is uncertain. Per germline, CDR1 SGHDN and CDR2 FVKESK. Deletions cut 4 bases from V and 4 bases from J, with 13 bases between. The CDR3 consists of 14 residues. CDR3 coding DNA: TGTGCCAGCAGCCCGGGCATCCCAAGCTATGGCTACACCTTC. It is translated as CASSPGIPSYGYTF.

As DNA, the CDR3 is TGTGCCAGCAGCCCCGAGAAGTGGGGTAGGAACTATGGCTACACCTTC. It is translated as CASSPEKWGRNYGYTF. V and J are TRBV6-4 and TRBJ1-2, with D unclear. This CDR3 spans 16 amino acids. The V gene lost 6 bases and the J gene lost 2 bases, with 19 bases spanning the gap. The germline CDR1 and CDR2 sequences are MRHNA and SNTAGT.

A few counts support this clonotype. The chain employs TRBV9 and TRBJ2-2; a weak D match, TRBD1 (5 bases). Looked up from germline, CDR1 is SGDLS and CDR2 is YYNGEE. The CDR3 has 15 residues. V was pared by 3 bases and J by 4 bases, with 13 bases between. CDR3 residues: CASSEAGPGTGELFF. As DNA, the CDR3 is TGTGCCAGCAGCGAGGCAGGGCCGGGCACCGGGGAGCTGTTTTTT.

Ten or more counts support this clonotype. The genes are TRBV28 and TRBJ2-1; D possibly corresponds to TRBD1 (6 bases). Per germline, CDR1 MDHEN and CDR2 SYDVKM. Deletions cut 5 bases from V and 7 bases from J, with 15 bases between. The CDR3 is made up of 14 amino acids. CDR3 DNA: TGTGCCAGCAGTCTTTCGACAGGAGTAAATGAGCAGTTCTTC. Its protein product is CASSLSTGVNEQFF.